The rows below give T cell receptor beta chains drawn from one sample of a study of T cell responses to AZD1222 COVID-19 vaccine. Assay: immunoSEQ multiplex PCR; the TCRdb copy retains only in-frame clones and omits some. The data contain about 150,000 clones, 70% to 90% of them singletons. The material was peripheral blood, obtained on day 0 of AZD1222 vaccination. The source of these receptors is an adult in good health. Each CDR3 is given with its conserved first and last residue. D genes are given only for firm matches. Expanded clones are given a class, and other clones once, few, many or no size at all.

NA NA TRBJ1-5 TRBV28 TGTGCCAGCAGTGTGACAGAAGGGTATCAGCCCCAGCATTTT CASSVTEGYQPQHF
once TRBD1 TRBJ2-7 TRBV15 TGTGCCACCAGCTCGCCTGACAGGGATACCCTTTACGAGCAGTACTTC CATSSPDRDTLYEQYF
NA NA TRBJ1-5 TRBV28 TGTGCCAGCAGTTTAATCACAGCCAATCAGCCCCAGCATTTT CASSLITANQPQHF
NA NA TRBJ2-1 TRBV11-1 TGTGCCAGCAGCTTAGCAAGTATCAATGAGCAGTTCTTC CASSLASINEQFF
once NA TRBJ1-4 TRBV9 TGTGCCAGCAGCGTAGAGGACAGCCGGAATGAAAAACTGTTTTTT CASSVEDSRNEKLFF
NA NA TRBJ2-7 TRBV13 TGTGCCAGCACCCCGGGCAGGAATTTCCCCTACGAGCAGTACTTC CASTPGRNFPYEQYF
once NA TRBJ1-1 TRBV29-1 TGCAGCGCTGAATGGAACAGGGAACTTAACACTGAAGCTTTCTTT CSAEWNRELNTEAFF
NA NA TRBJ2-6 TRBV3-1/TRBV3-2 TGTGCCAGCAGCCAAGGGGGGCCTGGGGCCAACGTCCTGACTTTC CASSQGGPGANVLTF
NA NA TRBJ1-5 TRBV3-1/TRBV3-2 TGTGCCAGCAGCCCGGGGGGCATCGGGCAGCCCCAGCATTTT CASSPGGIGQPQHF
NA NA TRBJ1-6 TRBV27 TGTGCCAGCAGTTTTAGCTCCTATAATTCACCCCTCCACTTT CASSFSSYNSPLHF
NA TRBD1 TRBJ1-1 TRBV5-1 TGCGCCAGCAGCTTAATGAGACAGGGGGGCACTGAAGCTTTCTTT CASSLMRQGGTEAFF
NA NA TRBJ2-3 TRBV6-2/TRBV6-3 TGTGCCAGCAGTGAGTCTGGGGCTCCGGATACGCAGTATTTT CASSESGAPDTQYF
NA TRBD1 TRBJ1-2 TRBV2 TGTGCCAGCAGTGAATGGGACAGCTACCGCTACACCTTC CASSEWDSYRYTF
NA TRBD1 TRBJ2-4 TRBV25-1 TGTGCCAGCAGTTCCCCGGGACAGGGGGCTGCCAAAAACATTCAGTACTTC CASSSPGQGAAKNIQYF
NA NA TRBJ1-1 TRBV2 TGTGCCAGCAGTGAGGGACGGGGTAGCACTGAAGCTTTCTTT CASSEGRGSTEAFF
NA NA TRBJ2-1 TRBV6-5 TGTGCCAGCAGGGGGCGCCCTCGCCTCCTGTTCTTC CASRGRPRLLFF
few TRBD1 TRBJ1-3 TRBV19 TGTGCCAGTAGTATATATCTGTCCGGGACAGCTGGAAACACCATATATTTT CASSIYLSGTAGNTIYF
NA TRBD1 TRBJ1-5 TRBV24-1 TGTGCCACCAGTGAGTCGACAGGGGGCGGTGGGCCCCAGCATTTT CATSESTGGGGPQHF
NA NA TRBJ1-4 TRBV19 TGTGCCAGTTCTGAAAGTCGTACTAATGAAAAACTGTTTTTT CASSESRTNEKLFF
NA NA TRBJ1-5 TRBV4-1 TGCGCCAGCAGCCAGGGCGCTAATAGCAATCAGCCCCAGCATTTT CASSQGANSNQPQHF
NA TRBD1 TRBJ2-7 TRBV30 TGTGCCTGGAGTTGGGGGACAGGCTACGAGCAGTACTTC CAWSWGTGYEQYF
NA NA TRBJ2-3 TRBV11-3 TGTGCCAGCAGCTTAGATGGAGGCGGTGGAACAGATACGCAGTATTTT CASSLDGGGGTDTQYF
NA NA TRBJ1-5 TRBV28 TGTGCCAGCAGTACCAATCAGCCCCAGCATTTT CASSTNQPQHF
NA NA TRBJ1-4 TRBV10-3 TGTGCCATCAGTGACCAGGGGTCTATCATGGGTAATGAAAAACTGTTTTTT CAISDQGSIMGNEKLFF
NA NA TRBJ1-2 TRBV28 TGTGCCAGCAGAGACGGTTCCTCTGGCTACACCTTC CASRDGSSGYTF
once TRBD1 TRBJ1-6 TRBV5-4 TGTGCCAGCAGCATGGGACAGAAAGCCCCCAATTCACCCCTCCACTTT CASSMGQKAPNSPLHF
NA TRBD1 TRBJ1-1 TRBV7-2 TGTGCCAGCAGCTTAACCGGGACAGGGGTCTTGAACACTGAAGCTTTCTTT CASSLTGTGVLNTEAFF
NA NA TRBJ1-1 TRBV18 TGTGCCAGCTCACCTCAGTCGTCGAACACTGAAGCTTTCTTT CASSPQSSNTEAFF
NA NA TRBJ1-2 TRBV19 TGTGCCAGTAGGTCCGGGGTGCAGGATGGCTACACCTTC CASRSGVQDGYTF
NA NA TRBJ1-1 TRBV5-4 TGTGCCAGCAGCTTGGGCCAGGGGACCGCAAGAGACACTGAAGCTTTCTTT CASSLGQGTARDTEAFF
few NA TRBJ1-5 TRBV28 TGTGCCAGCAGCCATAGGAGAAGGACAGCGTATAGCAATCAGCCCCAGCATTTT CASSHRRRTAYSNQPQHF
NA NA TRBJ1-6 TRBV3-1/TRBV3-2 TGTGCCAGCAGCCCCCCCAGACCTCGGGATTCACCCCTCCACTTT CASSPPRPRDSPLHF
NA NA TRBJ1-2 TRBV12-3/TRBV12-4 TGTGCCAGCAGTCACAGGGCAGGCTATGGCTACACCTTC CASSHRAGYGYTF
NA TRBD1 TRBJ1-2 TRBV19 TGTGCCAGTCGACAGGGCCATGGCTACACCTTC CASRQGHGYTF
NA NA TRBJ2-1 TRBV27 TGTGCCAGCAGTTTAGCGGCGGGGCCGCCTTACAATGAGCAGTTCTTC CASSLAAGPPYNEQFF
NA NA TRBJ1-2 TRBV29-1 TGCAGCGTTGAAGATCGTCTCCCGAAGGCGGGGTATGGCTACACCTTC CSVEDRLPKAGYGYTF
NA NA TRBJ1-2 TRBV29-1 TGCAGCGTTGAAGGCTACGGAAACTATGGCTACACCTTC CSVEGYGNYGYTF
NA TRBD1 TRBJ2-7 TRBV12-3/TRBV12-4 TGTGCCAGCAGACAAAGACAGGGTTACGAGCAGTACTTC CASRQRQGYEQYF
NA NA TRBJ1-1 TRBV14 TGTGCCAGCAGCCATGGGGTACCGAACACTGAAGCTTTCTTT CASSHGVPNTEAFF
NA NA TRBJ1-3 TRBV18 TGTGCCAGCGAGACAGCAAGCTCTGGAAACACCATATATTTT CASETASSGNTIYF
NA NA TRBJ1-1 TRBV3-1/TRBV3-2 TGTGCCAGCAGCCTCCAAGATAGAGAGAACACTGAAGCTTTCTTT CASSLQDRENTEAFF